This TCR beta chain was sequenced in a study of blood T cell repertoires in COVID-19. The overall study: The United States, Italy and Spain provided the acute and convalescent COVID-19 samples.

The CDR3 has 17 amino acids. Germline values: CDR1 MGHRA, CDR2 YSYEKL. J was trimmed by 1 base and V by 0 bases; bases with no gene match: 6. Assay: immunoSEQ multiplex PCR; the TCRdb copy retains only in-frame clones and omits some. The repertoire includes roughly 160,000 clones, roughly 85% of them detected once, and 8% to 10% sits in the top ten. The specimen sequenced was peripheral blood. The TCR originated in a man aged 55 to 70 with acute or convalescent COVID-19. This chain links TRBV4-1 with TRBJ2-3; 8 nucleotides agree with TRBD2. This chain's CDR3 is CASSQDSASGRTDTQYF. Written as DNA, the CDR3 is TGCGCCAGCAGCCAAGATTCGGCTAGCGGGCGCACAGATACGCAGTATTTT.